The 21 T cell receptor beta chains below were found in one sample sequenced in a study of memory CD4+ T cells and cytomegalovirus serostatus. Single viable CD3+CD4+CD8-CD45RO+ cells were sorted as the memory CD4+ T cells. Only in-frame clones appear in the TCRdb table, and some are missing; sequencing was by immunoSEQ multiplex PCR. This sample has more than 50,000 clones, with under 80% found just once. Sequenced: memory CD4+ T cells from blood. The source is an adult in good health and CMV-seronegative.

V is TRBV5-1 and J is TRBJ1-6, with D unresolved. Trimming took 2 bases from V and 10 from J, leaving 10 bases between them. Germline V lookup: CDR1 SGHRS, CDR2 YFSETQ. This CDR3 is 13 amino acids long. CDR3 nucleotides: TGCGCCAGCAGCTTATCCTTAAACTCACCCCTCCACTTT. This codes for CASSLSLNSPLHF.

J is TRBJ1-1 and V is TRBV19; 9 bases align to TRBD1. Germline V gives CDR1 LNHDA, CDR2 SQIVND (reference sequence). There are 13 residues in the CDR3. With V trimmed by 6 bases and J by 4 bases, 3 bases remained unmatched. The CDR3 DNA reads TGTGCCAGTAGGACAGGGGGGAGCACTGAAGCTTTCTTT. Amino acids: CASRTGGSTEAFF.

This clone is a singleton in its sample. V usage is TRBV28 and J usage is TRBJ1-2; perhaps TRBD1 as D (5 bases). Germline CDR1 is MDHEN and CDR2 is SYDVKM. The CDR3 is 12 residues long. V was trimmed by 8 bases and J by 4 bases, leaving 11 bases between them. CDR3 sequence: CASRDRAYGYTF. CDR3 bases: TGTGCCAGCCGTGACAGAGCCTATGGCTACACCTTC.

CDR3 nucleotide sequence: TGTGCCAGCAGCTTAGGGACAGAAGCTTTCTTT. Residues: CASSLGTEAFF. The chain combines TRBV7-8 with TRBJ1-1, with a possible D match to TRBD1 (5 bases). This CDR3 contains 11 residues. Between the trimmed V and J ends, which lost 1 base and 8 bases, there was a span of 5 bases. Germline CDR1 reads SGHVS; CDR2 reads FQNEAQ. The full variable domain, its missing parts supplied by reference TRBV7-8 and TRBJ1-1, is GAGVSQSPRYKVAKRGQDVALRCDPISGHVSLFWYQQALGQGPEFLTYFQNEAQLDKSGLPSDRFFAERPEGSVSTLKIQRTQQEDSAVYLCASSLGTEAFFGQGTRLTVV.

This clone was picked up one time. This sequence joins TRBV7-7 and TRBJ2-5, with a tentative D call TRBD1 (6 bases). Germline V gives CDR1 SSHAT, CDR2 FNYEAQ (reference sequence). V was shortened by 5 bases and J by 5 bases, with 12 bases between the two germline ends. CDR3 size: 13 residues. For the CDR3, the DNA is TGTGCCAGCAGCCCTGGGGGCTCGGAGACCCAGTACTTC. Protein product: CASSPGGSETQYF.

The rearrangement links TRBV5-1 to TRBJ1-2, with D possibly TRBD1 on 6 matching bases. Trimming removed 5 bases at V and 4 bases at J, with 24 bases between. Per germline, CDR1 SGHRS and CDR2 YFSETQ. The CDR3 length is 17 residues. CDR3 sequence reads: CASRPPYERGRSYGYTF. The CDR3 DNA sequence: TGCGCCAGCAGACCCCCATATGAGCGGGGGCGTAGCTATGGCTACACCTTC.

This chain uses TRBV19 with TRBJ1-1, with no clear D. V lost 7 bases to trimming and J lost 5 bases, with 14 bases between them. This CDR3 contains 13 residues. From germline, CDR1 is LNHDA and CDR2 SQIVND (reference sequence). The CDR3 reads CASIGGWRTEAFF. As DNA, the CDR3 is TGTGCCAGTATAGGAGGTTGGAGGACTGAAGCTTTCTTT.

The chain carries TRBV7-9 and TRBJ2-7; D possibly corresponds to TRBD1 (5 bases). Trimming stripped 4 bases from V and 1 base from J, with 14 bases between. The germline CDR1 and CDR2 sequences are SEHNR and FQNEAQ (reference sequence). The CDR3 loop spans 15 amino acids. In DNA, the CDR3 is TGTGCCAGCAGCTCCATTGACAGACCATCCTACGAGCAGTACTTC. Its translation: CASSSIDRPSYEQYF.

The chain couples TRBV19 to TRBJ2-5; weak D call: TRBD1 (6 bases). The CDR3 has 12 amino acids. The germline CDR1 and CDR2 sequences are LNHDA and SQIVND (reference sequence). V gave up 5 bases and J gave up 12 bases, with 16 bases separating them. The CDR3 DNA sequence: TGTGCCAGTAGTTCCCCGAGGGCAGGGGAGTACTTC. Translating gives CASSSPRAGEYF.

V usage is TRBV2 and J usage is TRBJ2-3; the match to TRBD2 covers 8 bases. The CDR3 contains 15 residues. V shed 4 bases and J 2 bases; nucleotides not matched to a gene: 5. CDR1 is SNHLY, CDR2 FYNNEI, per germline. CDR3 nucleotide sequence: TGTGCCAGCAGTGTGGGACTAGAGGTCACAGATACGCAGTATTTT. Translating gives CASSVGLEVTDTQYF.

This clone appeared once. This chain links TRBV11-2 with TRBJ2-2; D not certain. The V end was cut by 8 bases, the J end by 8 bases, with 9 bases between. The CDR3 contains 11 residues. Germline CDR1 reads SGHAT; CDR2 reads FQNNGV. The CDR3 protein is CASHYRGELFF. The CDR3 nucleotides are TGTGCCAGCCACTACCGTGGGGAGCTGTTTTTT.

The chain employs TRBV5-4 and TRBJ1-3, with 8 bases that match TRBD1. Germline V gene data show CDR1 as SGHNT and CDR2 as YYREEE (reference sequence). Trimming cost V 4 bases and J 3 bases; bases outside gene matches: 6. This CDR3 has 15 amino acids. CDR3 nucleotide sequence: TGTGCCAGCAGCGCCCAGGACAGGGTTGGAAACACCATATATTTT. This codes for CASSAQDRVGNTIYF.

The gene calls are TRBV4-1 and TRBJ2-7; 8 nucleotides agree with TRBD1. The J segment lost 5 bases and the V segment lost 0 bases, leaving 15 bases of the junction unmatched. CDR1 and CDR2 from the germline V gene are MGHRA and YSYEKL. This CDR3 has 18 amino acids. CDR3 region: CASSQERRPTGVSDEQYF. The CDR3 DNA is TGCGCCAGCAGCCAAGAAAGGAGACCGACAGGGGTTTCGGACGAGCAGTACTTC.

This clone was counted between two and nine times. The chain links TRBV15 to TRBJ1-5; possibly TRBD1 for D (6 bases). V was pared by 0 bases and J by 3 bases, with 15 bases between. The CDR3 totals 17 residues. Germline loops: CDR1 LNHNV, CDR2 YYDKDF (reference sequence). The CDR3 sequence is CATSRDLGRGFNQPQHF. CDR3 DNA sequence: TGTGCCACCAGCAGAGATCTAGGCAGGGGCTTCAATCAGCCCCAGCATTTT.

This chain connects TRBV7-9 to TRBJ1-2; no definite D call. Germline assignment: CDR1 SEHNR and CDR2 FQNEAQ (reference sequence). The V gene lost 0 bases and the J gene lost 0 bases, with 5 bases spanning the gap. The CDR3 runs to 14 residues. CDR3 in DNA: TGTGCCAGCAGCTTAGCTGGGGCTAACTATGGCTACACCTTC. Amino acids: CASSLAGANYGYTF.

This sequence joins TRBV7-8 and TRBJ1-1; D is perhaps TRBD1 (5 bases). CDR1 and CDR2 (germline): SGHVS, FQNEAQ. The V and J ends lost 3 bases and 4 bases respectively, with 18 bases between them. This CDR3 comprises 16 residues. In nucleotides, the CDR3 is TGTGCCAGCAGCTTGATGGCGGCAGGGAAGACCACTGAAGCTTTCTTT. It encodes CASSLMAAGKTTEAFF.

This chain connects TRBV11-3 to TRBJ1-2; TRBD1 agrees at 7 bases. V gave up 7 bases and J gave up 4 bases; unmatched junction bases: 12. From germline, CDR1 is SGHNT and CDR2 YENEEA. This CDR3 is built from 15 residues. The CDR3: CASTTGRGPGYGYTF. The CDR3 coding sequence is TGTGCCAGCACCACAGGGAGGGGGCCGGGCTATGGCTACACCTTC.

The chain employs TRBV5-4 and TRBJ2-7; no reliable D call. The V gene lost 2 bases and the J gene lost 6 bases, with 18 bases spanning the gap. The CDR3 is 15 residues long. Germline-derived CDR1 and CDR2 are SGHNT and YYREEE (reference sequence). CDR3 nucleotides: TGTGCCAGCAGCTTCCCGACTTCCTTAGGGTTCGAGCAGTACTTC. As protein: CASSFPTSLGFEQYF.

This chain uses TRBV7-3 with TRBJ1-3; the D gene is possibly TRBD1 (6 bases). Looked up from germline, CDR1 is SGHTA and CDR2 is FQGTGA. The CDR3 is 16 amino acids. With 2 bases removed from V and 0 bases from J, the gap between germline ends came to 11 bases. The CDR3 reads CASSLGGADSGNTIYF. For the CDR3, the DNA is TGTGCCAGCAGCTTAGGGGGGGCTGACTCTGGAAACACCATATATTTT.

The genes are TRBV7-6 and TRBJ1-6, with unresolved D. With 1 base removed from V and 10 bases from J, the gap between germline ends came to 17 bases. Germline lookup yields CDR1 SGHVS and CDR2 FNYEAQ. The CDR3 totals 16 residues. Written as DNA, the CDR3 is TGTGCCAGCAGCTTAGGGGTCCACAGTCTGGAATCACCCCTCCACTTT. Amino acids: CASSLGVHSLESPLHF.

Relative to its sample, this clone is medium-sized (0.01 to 0.1%). The chain couples TRBV5-6 to TRBJ1-1, with D possibly matching TRBD1 (5 bases). Trimming removed 0 bases from V and 8 bases from J, with 11 bases in between. CDR1 is SGHDT and CDR2 is YYEEEE in the germline V gene. This CDR3 is 13 amino acids long. CDR3 coding DNA: TGTGCCAGCAGCTTGGTCGGGGCGACCGAAGCTTTCTTT. Its translation: CASSLVGATEAFF.